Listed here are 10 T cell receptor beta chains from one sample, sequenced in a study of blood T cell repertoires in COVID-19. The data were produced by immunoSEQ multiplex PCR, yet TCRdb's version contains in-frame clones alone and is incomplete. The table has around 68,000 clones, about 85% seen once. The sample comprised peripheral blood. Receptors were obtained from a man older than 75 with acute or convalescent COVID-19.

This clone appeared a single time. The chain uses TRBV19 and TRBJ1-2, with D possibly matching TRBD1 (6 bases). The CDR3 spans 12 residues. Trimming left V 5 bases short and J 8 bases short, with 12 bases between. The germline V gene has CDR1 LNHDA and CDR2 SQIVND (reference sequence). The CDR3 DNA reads TGTGCCAGTAGTTTGGACAGAGTCGGCTACACCTTC. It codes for CASSLDRVGYTF.

CDR3 sequence: CASRTTEYSNQPQHF. CDR3 DNA: TGTGCCAGCAGAACGACAGAGTATAGCAATCAGCCCCAGCATTTT. J is TRBJ1-5 and V is TRBV6-5, with D possibly being TRBD1 (5 bases). Germline values: CDR1 MNHEY, CDR2 SVGAGI. This CDR3 has 15 residues. Trimming took off 6 bases at V and 0 bases at J, with 12 bases between the two ends.

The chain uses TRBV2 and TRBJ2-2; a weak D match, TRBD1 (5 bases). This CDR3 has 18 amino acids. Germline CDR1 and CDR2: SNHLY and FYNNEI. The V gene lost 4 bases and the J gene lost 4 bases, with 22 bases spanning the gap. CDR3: CASSGGRKGLTTTGELFF. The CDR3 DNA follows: TGTGCCAGCAGTGGGGGCCGAAAGGGCCTTACAACCACCGGGGAGCTGTTTTTT.

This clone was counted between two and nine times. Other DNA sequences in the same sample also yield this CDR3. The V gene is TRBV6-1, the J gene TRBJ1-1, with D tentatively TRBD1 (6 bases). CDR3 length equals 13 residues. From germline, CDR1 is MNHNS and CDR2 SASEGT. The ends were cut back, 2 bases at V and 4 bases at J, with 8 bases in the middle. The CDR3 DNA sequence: TGTGCCAGCAGTGAACGAGGGGGCACTGAAGCTTTCTTT. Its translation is CASSERGGTEAFF.

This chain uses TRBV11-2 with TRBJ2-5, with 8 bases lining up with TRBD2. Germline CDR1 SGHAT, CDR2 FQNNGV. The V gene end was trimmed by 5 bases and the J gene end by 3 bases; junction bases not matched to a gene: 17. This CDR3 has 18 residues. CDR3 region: CASSLVRGVAGIEETQYF. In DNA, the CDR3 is TGTGCCAGCAGCCTCGTCCGGGGAGTAGCGGGGATAGAAGAGACCCAGTACTTC.

The CDR3 reads CAIRGDYGYTF. The CDR3 DNA reads TGTGCCATCAGAGGGGACTATGGCTACACCTTC. The chain has TRBV10-3 and TRBJ1-2; the D gene is possibly TRBD1 (5 bases). Germline V gene lookup returns CDR1 ENHRY and CDR2 SYGVKD. The V end lost 6 bases, the J end lost 3 bases, and 5 bases lay between the germline ends. The CDR3 is 11 residues long.

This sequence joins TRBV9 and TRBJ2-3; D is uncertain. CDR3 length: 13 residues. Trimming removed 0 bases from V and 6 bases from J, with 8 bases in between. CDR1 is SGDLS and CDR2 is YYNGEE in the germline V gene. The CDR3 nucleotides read TGTGCCAGCAGCGTAGGAGAGGATGATACGCAGTATTTT. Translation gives CASSVGEDDTQYF.

CDR3 bases: TGCGCCAGCAGCCAAGAGGGGGAGGGGAAGAAGACCCAGTACTTC. Amino acids: CASSQEGEGKKTQYF. The chain uses TRBV4-1 and TRBJ2-5; 7 bases map to TRBD2. The V gene end was trimmed by 0 bases and the J gene end by 6 bases; junction bases not matched to a gene: 7. Germline V CDR1 and CDR2: MGHRA, YSYEKL. The CDR3 is 15 residues long.

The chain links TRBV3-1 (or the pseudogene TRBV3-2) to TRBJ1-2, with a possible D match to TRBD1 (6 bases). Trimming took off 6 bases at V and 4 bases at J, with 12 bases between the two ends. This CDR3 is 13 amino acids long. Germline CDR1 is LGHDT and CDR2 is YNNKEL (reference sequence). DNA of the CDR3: TGTGCCAGCAGAAGCGGACAGAGCTATGGCTACACCTTC. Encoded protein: CASRSGQSYGYTF.

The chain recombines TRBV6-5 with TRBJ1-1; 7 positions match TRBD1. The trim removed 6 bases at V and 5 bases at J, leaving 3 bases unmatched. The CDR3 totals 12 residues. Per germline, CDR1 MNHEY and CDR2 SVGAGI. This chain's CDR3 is CASSRGRTEAFF. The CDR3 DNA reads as TGTGCCAGCAGCAGGGGGAGGACTGAAGCTTTCTTT.